This record concerns one T cell receptor (beta chain) sequence. This clonotype has more than one count but fewer than ten. The specificity of this receptor is unknown. Base qualities are not recorded, but no much larger clone differs from it by a single base. Counted from cysteine to phenylalanine, this CDR3 has 12 amino acids. CDR3 DNA only is kept here, 36 bases in frame from base 1. CDR1 and CDR2, looked up from the germline V gene, are MNHEY and SVGEGT. The junction shows trimming of 4 bases on V and 4 bases on J, plus 6 bases between the germline ends. This entry is derived from a study of response to subunit inactivated influenza vaccine (dated by TCRdb to the late 2010s). With respect to the entire study: To follow how T cells responded to a trivalent subunit inactivated influenza vaccine, the researchers relied on deep quantitative profiling of the T cell receptor repertoire.

The protocol used for the library was RT-PCR. Instrument on record: Illumina HiSeq 2500. TCRdb redid the processing of the public reads, applying fastp at Q25 and MiXCR, and retained in-frame beta chains. Under each unique CDR3 protein, matching rows form one entry showing the most common genes and DNA. Present in this sample are 550,000 to 800,000 distinct CDR3 sequences, about a sixth of which were seen just once. The ten top clones hold roughly 12% of the sample. Overall study outcomes, separate from this receptor: According to the authors, only a limited number of new T cells may be recruited by each seasonal influenza vaccination.

The rearranged chain carries TRBV6-2 or TRBV6-3 and TRBJ2-3; perhaps TRBD2 is the D gene, with 6 bases matching. The TCR comes from a man aged 45-65 years who received an inactivated influenza vaccine. Donor details come from another sample of the same person, matched by shared clones. This sample comprised PBMCs from blood, obtained 12 days after vaccination. The nucleotide sequence reads TGTGCCAGCAGTTGGGGGGCAGATACGCAGTATTTT. This sequence encodes CASSWGADTQYF.